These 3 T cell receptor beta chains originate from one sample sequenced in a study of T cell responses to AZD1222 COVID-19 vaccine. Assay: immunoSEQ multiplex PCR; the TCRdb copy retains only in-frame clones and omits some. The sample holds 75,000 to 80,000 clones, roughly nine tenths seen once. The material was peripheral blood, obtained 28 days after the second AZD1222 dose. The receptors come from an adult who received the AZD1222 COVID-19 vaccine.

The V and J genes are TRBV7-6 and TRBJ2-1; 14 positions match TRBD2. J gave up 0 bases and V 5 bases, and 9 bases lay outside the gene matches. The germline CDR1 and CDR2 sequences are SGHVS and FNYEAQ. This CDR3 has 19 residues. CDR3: CASSTGLAGAVSSYNEQFF. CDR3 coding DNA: TGTGCCAGCAGCACGGGACTAGCGGGGGCCGTGAGCTCCTACAATGAGCAGTTCTTC.

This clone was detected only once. CDR3 sequence reads: CASSVPGVPYNEQFF. In nucleotides, the CDR3 is TGTGCCAGCAGCGTTCCAGGGGTCCCCTACAATGAGCAGTTCTTC. V is TRBV7-3 and J is TRBJ2-1, with D possibly matching TRBD1 (6 bases). V was trimmed by 5 bases and J by 2 bases, leaving 13 bases between them. The length of the CDR3 is 15 residues. Germline loops: CDR1 SGHTA, CDR2 FQGTGA.

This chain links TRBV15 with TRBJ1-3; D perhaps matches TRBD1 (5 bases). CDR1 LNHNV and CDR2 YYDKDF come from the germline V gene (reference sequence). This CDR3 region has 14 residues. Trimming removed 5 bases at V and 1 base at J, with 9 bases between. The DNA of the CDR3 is TGTGCCACCAGCGGAAGGGGATCTGGAAACACCATATATTTT. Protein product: CATSGRGSGNTIYF.